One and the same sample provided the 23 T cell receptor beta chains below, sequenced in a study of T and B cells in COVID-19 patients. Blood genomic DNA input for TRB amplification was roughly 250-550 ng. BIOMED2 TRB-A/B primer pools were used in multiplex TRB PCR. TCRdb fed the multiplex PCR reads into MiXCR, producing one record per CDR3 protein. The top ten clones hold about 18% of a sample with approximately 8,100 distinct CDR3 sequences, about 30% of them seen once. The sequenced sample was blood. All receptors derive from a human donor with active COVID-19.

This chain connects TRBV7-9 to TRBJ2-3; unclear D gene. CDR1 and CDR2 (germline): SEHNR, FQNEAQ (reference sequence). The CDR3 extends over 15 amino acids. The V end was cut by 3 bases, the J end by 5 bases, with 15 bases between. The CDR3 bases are TGTGCCAGCAGCTTTCGCGAAATGCATGGAGATACGCAGTATTTT. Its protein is CASSFREMHGDTQYF.

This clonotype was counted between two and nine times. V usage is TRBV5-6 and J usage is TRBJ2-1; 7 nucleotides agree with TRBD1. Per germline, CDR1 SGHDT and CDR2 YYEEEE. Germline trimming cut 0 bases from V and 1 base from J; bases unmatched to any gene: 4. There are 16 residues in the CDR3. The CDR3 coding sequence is TGTGCCAGCAGCTTGGCTTGGGACAGATCCTACAATGAGCAGTTCTTC. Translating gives CASSLAWDRSYNEQFF.

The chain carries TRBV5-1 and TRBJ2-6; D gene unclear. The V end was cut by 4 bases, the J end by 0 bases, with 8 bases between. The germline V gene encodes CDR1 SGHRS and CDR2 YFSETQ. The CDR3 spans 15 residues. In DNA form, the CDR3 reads TGCGCCAGCAGCCGATCGGGCTCTGGGGCCAACGTCCTGACTTTC. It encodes CASSRSGSGANVLTF.

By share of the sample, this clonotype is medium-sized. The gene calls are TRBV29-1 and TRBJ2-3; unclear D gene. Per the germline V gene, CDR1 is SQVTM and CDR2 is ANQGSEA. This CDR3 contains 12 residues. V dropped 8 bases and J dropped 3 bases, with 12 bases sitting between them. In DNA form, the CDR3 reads TGCAGCTCCGGCGGTGGTACAGATACGCAGTATTTT. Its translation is CSSGGGTDTQYF.

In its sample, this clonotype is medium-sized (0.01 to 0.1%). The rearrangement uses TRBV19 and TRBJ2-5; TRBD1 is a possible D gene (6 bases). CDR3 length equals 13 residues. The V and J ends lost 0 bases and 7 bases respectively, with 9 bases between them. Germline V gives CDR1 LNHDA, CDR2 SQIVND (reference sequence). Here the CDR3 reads CASSIDPGATQYF. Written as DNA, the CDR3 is TGTGCCAGTAGTATAGATCCAGGGGCGACCCAGTACTTC.

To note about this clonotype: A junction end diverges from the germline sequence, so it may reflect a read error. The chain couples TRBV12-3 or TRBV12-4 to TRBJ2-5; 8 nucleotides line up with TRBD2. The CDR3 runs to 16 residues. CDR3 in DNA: TGTGCCAGCAGCTTAGAGGCGGGAGGCCCGAGGGAGACCCAGTACTTC. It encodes CASSLEAGGPRETQYF.

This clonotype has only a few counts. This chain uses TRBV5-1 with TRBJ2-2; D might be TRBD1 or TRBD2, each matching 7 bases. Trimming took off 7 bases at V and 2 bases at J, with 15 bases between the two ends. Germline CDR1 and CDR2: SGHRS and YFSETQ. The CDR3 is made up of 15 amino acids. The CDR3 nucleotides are TGCGCCAGCCGTCAGGGGGGGAGTAACACCGGGGAGCTGTTTTTT. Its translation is CASRQGGSNTGELFF.

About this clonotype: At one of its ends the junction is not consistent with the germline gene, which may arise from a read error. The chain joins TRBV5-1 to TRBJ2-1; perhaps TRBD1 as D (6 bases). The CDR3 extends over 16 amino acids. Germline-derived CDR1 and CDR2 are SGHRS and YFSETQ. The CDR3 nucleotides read TGCGCCAGCAGCCCAAAGGACAGACGCTCCTACAATGAGCAGATCTTC. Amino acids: CASSPKDRRSYNEQIF.

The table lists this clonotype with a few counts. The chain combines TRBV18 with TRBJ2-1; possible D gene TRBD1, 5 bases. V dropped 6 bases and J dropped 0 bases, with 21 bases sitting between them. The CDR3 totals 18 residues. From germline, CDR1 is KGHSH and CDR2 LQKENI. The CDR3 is CASSQQLLQDHSYNEQFF. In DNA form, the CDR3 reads TGTGCCAGCTCCCAGCAACTCTTACAGGACCACTCCTACAATGAGCAGTTCTTC.

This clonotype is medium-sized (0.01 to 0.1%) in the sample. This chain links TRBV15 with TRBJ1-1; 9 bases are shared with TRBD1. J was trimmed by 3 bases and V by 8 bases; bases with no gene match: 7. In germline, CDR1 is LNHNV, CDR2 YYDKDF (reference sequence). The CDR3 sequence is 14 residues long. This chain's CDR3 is CATQTGGADTEAFF. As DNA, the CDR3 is TGTGCCACCCAAACAGGGGGCGCGGACACTGAAGCTTTCTTT. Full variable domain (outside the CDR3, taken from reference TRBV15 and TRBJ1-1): DAMVIQNPRYQVTQFGKPVTLSCSQTLNHNVMYWYQQKSSQAPKLLFHYYDKDFNNEADTPDNFQSRRPNTSFCFLDIRSPGLGDTAMYLCATQTGGADTEAFFGQGTRLTVV.

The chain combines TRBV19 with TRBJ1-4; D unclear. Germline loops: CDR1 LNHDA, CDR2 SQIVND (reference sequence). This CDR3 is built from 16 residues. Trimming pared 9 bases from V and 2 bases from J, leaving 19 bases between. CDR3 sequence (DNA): TGTGCCAGCTCCGGGAAAAGGTCGGCTACTAATGAAAAACTGTTTTTT. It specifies CASSGKRSATNEKLFF. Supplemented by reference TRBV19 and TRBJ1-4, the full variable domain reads DGGITQSPKYLFRKEGQNVTLSCEQNLNHDAMYWYRQDPGQGLRLIYYSQIVNDFQKGDIAEGYSVSREKKESFPLTVTSAQKNPTAFYLCASSGKRSATNEKLFFGSGTQLSVL.

In DNA form, the CDR3 reads TGCAGTGCTACGACTAGCGGGGGGAGGGGCACAGATACGCAGTATTTT. It translates to CSATTSGGRGTDTQYF. The chain links TRBV20-1 to TRBJ2-3; 13 nucleotides align to TRBD2. CDR3 length equals 16 residues. V dropped 4 bases and J dropped 1; count of bases not matched to a gene: 5. The germline gives CDR1 DFQATT, CDR2 SNEGSKA (reference sequence).

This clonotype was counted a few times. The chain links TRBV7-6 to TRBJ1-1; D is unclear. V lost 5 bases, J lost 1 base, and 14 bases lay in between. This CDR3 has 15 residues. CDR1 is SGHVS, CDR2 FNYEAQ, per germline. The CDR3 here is CASSLTLGGNTEAFF. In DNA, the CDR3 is TGTGCCAGCAGCCTAACCTTGGGCGGGAACACTGAAGCTTTCTTT. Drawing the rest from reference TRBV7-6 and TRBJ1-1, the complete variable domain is GAGVSQSPRYKVTKRGQDVALRCDPISGHVSLYWYRQALGQGPEFLTYFNYEAQQDKSGLPNDRFSAERPEGSISTLTIQRTEQRDSAMYRCASSLTLGGNTEAFFGQGTRLTVV.

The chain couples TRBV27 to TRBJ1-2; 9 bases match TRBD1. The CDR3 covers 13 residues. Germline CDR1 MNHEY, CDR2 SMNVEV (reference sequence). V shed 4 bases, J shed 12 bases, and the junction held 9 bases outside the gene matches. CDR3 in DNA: TGTGCCAGCAGTTCAACCGGGACAGGGCGTAACACCTTC. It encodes CASSSTGTGRNTF.

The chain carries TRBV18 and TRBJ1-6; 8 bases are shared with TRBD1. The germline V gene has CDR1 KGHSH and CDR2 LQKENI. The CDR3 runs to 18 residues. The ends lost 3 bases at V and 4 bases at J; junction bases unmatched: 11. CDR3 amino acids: CASSPNSGDRTYNSPLHF. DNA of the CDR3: TGTGCCAGCTCACCCAACTCCGGGGACAGGACTTATAATTCACCCCTCCACTTT.

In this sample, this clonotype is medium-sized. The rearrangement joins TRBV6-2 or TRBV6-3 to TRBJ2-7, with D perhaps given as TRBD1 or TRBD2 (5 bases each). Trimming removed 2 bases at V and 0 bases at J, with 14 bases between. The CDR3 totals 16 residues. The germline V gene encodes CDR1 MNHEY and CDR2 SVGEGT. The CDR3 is CASSYGTHQSSYEQYF. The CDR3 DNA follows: TGTGCCAGCAGTTACGGGACCCACCAAAGCTCCTACGAGCAGTACTTC.

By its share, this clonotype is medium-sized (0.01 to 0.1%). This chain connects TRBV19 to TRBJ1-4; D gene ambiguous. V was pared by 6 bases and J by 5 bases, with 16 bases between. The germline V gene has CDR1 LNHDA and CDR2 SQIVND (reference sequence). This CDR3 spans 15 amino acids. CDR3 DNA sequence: TGTGCCAGTAGCTATTCTCTGGGCAGAAATGAAAAACTGTTTTTT. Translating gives CASSYSLGRNEKLFF.

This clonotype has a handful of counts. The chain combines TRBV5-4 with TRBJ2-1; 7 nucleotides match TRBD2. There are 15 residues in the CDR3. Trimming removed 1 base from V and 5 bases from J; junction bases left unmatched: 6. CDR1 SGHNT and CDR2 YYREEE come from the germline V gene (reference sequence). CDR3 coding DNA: TGTGCCAGCAGCTTGACGTGGGGGGGGGACAATGAGCAGTTCTTC. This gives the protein CASSLTWGGDNEQFF.

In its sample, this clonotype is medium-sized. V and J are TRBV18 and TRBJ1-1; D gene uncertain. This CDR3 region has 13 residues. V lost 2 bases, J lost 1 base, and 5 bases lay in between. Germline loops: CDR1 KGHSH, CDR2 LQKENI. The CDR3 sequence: CASSPSGNTEAFF. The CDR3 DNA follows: TGTGCCAGCTCACCATCCGGGAACACTGAAGCTTTCTTT.

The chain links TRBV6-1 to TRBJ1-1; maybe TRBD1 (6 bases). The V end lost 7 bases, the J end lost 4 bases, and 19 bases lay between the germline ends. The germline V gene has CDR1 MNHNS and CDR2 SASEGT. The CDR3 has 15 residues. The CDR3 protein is CASTVVGGLGTEAFF. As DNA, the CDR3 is TGTGCCAGCACCGTCGTAGGGGGGCTTGGCACTGAAGCTTTCTTT.

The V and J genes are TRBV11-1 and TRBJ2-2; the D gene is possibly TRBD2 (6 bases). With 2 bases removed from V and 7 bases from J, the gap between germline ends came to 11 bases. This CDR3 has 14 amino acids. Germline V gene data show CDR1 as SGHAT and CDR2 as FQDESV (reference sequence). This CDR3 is CASSLYSEGGELFF. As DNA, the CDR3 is TGTGCCAGCAGCTTATACTCGGAGGGCGGGGAGCTGTTTTTT.

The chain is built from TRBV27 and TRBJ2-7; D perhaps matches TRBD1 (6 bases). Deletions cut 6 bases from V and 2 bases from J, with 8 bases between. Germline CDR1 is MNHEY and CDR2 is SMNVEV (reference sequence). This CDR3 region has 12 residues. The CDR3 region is CASRTGPYEQYF. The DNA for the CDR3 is TGTGCCAGCAGGACAGGTCCCTACGAGCAGTACTTC.

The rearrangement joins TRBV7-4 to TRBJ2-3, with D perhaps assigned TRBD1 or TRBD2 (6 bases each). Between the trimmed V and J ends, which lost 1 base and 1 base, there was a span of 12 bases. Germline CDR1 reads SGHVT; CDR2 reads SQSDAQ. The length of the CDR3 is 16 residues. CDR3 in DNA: TGTGCCAGCAGCTTAGGGGGGGCCTTGGGCACAGATACGCAGTATTTT. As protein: CASSLGGALGTDTQYF.